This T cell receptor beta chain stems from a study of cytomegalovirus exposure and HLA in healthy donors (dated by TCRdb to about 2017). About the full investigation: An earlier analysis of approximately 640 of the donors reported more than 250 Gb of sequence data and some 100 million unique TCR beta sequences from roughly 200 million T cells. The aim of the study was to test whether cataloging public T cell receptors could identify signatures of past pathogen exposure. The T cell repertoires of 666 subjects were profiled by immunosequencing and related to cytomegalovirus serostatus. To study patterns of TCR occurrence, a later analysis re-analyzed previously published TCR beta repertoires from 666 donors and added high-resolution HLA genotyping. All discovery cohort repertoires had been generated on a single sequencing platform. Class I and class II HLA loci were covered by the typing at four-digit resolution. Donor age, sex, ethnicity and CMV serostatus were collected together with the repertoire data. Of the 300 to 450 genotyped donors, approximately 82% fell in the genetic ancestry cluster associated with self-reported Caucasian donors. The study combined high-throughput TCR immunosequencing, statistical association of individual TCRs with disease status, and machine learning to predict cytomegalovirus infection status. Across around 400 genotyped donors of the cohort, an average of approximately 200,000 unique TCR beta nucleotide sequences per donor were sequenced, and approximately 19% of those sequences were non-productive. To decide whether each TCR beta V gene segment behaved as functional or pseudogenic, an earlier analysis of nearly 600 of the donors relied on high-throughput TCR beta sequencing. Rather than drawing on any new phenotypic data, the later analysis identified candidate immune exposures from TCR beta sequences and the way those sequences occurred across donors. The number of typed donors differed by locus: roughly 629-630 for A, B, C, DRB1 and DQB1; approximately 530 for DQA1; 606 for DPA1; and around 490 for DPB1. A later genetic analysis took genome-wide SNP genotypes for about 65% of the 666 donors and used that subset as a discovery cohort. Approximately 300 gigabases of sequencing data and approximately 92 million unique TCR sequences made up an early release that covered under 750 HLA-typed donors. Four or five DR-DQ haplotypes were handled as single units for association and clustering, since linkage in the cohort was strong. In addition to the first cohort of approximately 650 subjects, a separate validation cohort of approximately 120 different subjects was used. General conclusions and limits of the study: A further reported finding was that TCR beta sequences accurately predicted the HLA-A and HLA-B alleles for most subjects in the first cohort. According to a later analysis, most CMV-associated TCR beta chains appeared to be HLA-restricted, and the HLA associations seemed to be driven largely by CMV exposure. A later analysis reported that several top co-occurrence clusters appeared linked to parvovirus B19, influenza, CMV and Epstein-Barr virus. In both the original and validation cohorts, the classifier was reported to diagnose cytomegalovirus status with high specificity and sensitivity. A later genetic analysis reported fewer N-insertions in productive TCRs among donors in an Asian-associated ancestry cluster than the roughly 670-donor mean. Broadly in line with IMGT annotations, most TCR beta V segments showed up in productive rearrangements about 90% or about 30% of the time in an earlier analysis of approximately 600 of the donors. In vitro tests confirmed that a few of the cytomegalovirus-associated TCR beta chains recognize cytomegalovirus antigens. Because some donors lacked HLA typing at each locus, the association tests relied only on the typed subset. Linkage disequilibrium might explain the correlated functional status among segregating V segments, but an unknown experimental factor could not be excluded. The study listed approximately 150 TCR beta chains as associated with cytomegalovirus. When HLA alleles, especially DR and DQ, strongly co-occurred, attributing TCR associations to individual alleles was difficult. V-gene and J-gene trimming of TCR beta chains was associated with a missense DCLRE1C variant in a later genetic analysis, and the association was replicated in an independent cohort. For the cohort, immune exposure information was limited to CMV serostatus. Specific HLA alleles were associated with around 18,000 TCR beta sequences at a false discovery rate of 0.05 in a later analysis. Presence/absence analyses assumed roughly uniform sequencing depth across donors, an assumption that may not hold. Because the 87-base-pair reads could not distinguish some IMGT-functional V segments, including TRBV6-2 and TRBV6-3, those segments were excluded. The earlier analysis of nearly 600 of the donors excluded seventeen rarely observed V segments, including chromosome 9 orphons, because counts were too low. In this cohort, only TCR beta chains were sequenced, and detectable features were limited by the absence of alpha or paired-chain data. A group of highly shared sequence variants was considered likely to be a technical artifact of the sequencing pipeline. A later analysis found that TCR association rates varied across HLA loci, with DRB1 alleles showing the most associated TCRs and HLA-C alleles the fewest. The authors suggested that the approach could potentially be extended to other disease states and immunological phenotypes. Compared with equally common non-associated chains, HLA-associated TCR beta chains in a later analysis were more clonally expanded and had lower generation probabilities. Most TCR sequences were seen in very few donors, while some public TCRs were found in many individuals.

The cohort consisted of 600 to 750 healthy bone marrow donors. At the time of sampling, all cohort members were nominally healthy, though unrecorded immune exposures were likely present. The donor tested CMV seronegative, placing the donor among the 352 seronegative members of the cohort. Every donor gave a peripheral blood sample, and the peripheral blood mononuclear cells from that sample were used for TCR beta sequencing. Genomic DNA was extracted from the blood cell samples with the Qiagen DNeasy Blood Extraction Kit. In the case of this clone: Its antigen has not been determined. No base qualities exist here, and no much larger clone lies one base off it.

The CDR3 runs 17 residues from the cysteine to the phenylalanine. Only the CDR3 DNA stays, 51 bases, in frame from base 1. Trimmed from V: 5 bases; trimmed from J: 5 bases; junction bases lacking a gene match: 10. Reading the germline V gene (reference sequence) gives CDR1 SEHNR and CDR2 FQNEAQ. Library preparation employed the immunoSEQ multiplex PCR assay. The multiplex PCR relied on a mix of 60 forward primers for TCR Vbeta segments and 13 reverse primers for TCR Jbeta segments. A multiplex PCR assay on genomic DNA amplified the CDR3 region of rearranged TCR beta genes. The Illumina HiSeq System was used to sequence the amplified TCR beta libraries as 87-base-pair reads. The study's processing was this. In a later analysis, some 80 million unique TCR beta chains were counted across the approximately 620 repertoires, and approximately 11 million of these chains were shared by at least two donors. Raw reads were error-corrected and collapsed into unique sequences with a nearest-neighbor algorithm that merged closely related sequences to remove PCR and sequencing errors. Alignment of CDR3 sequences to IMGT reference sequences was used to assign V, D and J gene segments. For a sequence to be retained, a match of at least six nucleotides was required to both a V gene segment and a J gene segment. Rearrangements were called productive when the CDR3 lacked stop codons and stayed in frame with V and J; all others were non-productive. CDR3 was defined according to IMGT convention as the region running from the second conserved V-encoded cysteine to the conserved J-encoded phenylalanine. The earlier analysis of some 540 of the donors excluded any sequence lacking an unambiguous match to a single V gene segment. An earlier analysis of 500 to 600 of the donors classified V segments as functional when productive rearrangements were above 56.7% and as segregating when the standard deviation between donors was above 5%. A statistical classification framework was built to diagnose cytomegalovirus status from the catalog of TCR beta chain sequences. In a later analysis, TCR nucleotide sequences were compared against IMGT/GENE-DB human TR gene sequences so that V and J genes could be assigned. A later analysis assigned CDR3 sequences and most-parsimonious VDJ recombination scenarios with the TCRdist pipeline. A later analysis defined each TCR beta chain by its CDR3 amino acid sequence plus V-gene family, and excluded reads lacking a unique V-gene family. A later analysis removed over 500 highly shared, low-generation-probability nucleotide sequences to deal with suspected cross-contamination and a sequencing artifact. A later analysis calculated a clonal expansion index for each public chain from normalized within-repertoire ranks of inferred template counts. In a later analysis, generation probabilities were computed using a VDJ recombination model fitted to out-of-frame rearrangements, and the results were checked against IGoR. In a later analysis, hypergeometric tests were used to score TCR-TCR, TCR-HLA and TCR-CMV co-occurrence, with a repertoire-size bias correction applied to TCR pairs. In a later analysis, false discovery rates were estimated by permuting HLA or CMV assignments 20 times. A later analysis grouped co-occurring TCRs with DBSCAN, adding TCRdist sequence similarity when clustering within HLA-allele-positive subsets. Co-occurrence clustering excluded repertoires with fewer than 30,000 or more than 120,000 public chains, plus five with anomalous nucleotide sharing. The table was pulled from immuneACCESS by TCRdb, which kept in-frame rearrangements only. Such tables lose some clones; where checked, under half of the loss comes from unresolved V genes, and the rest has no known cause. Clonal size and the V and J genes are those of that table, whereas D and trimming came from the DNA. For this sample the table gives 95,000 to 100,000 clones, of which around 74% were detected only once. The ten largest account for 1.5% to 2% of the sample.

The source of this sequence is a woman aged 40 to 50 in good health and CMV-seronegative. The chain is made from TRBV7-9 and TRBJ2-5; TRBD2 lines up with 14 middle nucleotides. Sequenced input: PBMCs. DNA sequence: TGTGCCAGCAGCCGACCCGGGACTAGCGGGAGTGTTGAGACCCAGTACTTC. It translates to CASSRPGTSGSVETQYF.